This is a list of T cell receptor beta chains from one sample in a study of blood T cell repertoires in COVID-19. Measured with immunoSEQ multiplex PCR; TCRdb has only the in-frame clones, and not every one. The sample includes some 45,000 clones, roughly three quarters of them seen just once. The material sequenced was peripheral blood. The receptors come from a man between 70 and 80 years old with acute or convalescent COVID-19. The CDR3 runs from the conserved cysteine through the conserved F or W. The D gene is left open where the match is weak. Part of the rows lack a size; the others show once, few, many or a class for expanded clones.

d_call j_call clone_size v_call cdr3_aa cdr3_nt
TRBD2 TRBJ2-5 once TRBV7-8 CASSRVIAGGQETQYF TGTGCCAGCAGCCGAGTCATTGCGGGGGGGCAGGAGACCCAGTACTTC
. TRBJ1-6 few TRBV5-1 CASSWGTASSYNSPLHF TGCGCCAGCAGCTGGGGGACTGCGAGCTCCTATAATTCACCCCTCCACTTT
TRBD1 TRBJ1-4 . TRBV2 CASSGAGGNEKLFF TGTGCCAGCAGCGGGGCAGGGGGAAATGAAAAACTGTTTTTT
TRBD1 TRBJ2-6 . TRBV6-6 CASSRSGGRSGANVLTF TGTGCCAGCAGTCGCTCAGGGGGCCGCTCTGGGGCCAACGTCCTGACTTTC
. TRBJ1-2 . TRBV4-3 CASSQDPLGKGYTF TGCGCCAGCAGCCAAGATCCTCTCGGGAAGGGCTACACCTTC
. TRBJ2-7 . TRBV6-5 CASSYSSQGTSYEQYF TGTGCCAGCAGTTACTCGAGTCAGGGCACCTCCTACGAGCAGTACTTC
TRBD1 TRBJ1-1 few TRBV18 CASSPLGQGDTEAFF TGTGCCAGCTCACCACTTGGACAGGGGGACACTGAAGCTTTCTTT
. TRBJ1-1 few TRBV30 CALDNQIMNTEAFF TGTGCCCTTGACAACCAGATCATGAACACTGAAGCTTTCTTT
TRBD1 TRBJ1-2 . TRBV6-6 CASSPSDRGDYGYTF TGTGCCAGCAGTCCCTCGGACAGGGGGGACTATGGCTACACCTTC
. TRBJ2-7 . TRBV12-5 CASGLVLGRRYEQYF TGTGCTAGTGGTTTGGTACTGGGGAGGAGGTACGAGCAGTACTTC
. TRBJ1-1 . TRBV7-9 CASTKEGGLNTEAFF TGTGCCAGCACCAAAGAGGGCGGGCTGAACACTGAAGCTTTCTTT
. TRBJ1-1 . TRBV7-9 CASLIWGDTEAFF TGTGCCAGCCTAATTTGGGGGGACACTGAAGCTTTCTTT
. TRBJ1-5 . TRBV19 CASSIVWRQPQHF TGTGCCAGTAGTATAGTGTGGAGACAGCCCCAGCATTTT
. TRBJ2-2 once TRBV5-6 CASSLTPTGELFF TGTGCCAGCAGCCTCACACCTACCGGGGAGCTGTTTTTT
. TRBJ2-7 . TRBV2 CASSWTENSEQYF TGTGCCAGCAGTTGGACAGAAAACTCCGAGCAGTACTTC
. TRBJ1-1 . TRBV2 CASSPHSTLNTEAFF TGTGCCAGCAGCCCCCACAGCACATTGAACACTGAAGCTTTCTTT
. TRBJ2-6 . TRBV19 CATLAAGANVLTF TGTGCCACCCTAGCTGCGGGGGCCAACGTCCTGACTTTC
TRBD1 TRBJ1-2 . TRBV28 CASSVLTGNVPYGYTF TGTGCCAGCAGCGTCCTGACAGGGAACGTACCTTATGGCTACACCTTC
TRBD1 TRBJ1-2 . TRBV18 CASSSSDRGPNYGYTF TGTGCCAGCTCATCGTCTGACAGGGGGCCTAACTATGGCTACACCTTC
. TRBJ1-5 . TRBV5-1 CASSLGGYSNQPQHF TGCGCCAGCAGCTTAGGCGGGTATAGCAATCAGCCCCAGCATTTT